The rows below give T cell receptor beta chains drawn from one sample of a study of regulatory T cells. Some clones are missing from TCRdb's copy, which holds only in-frame ones; the method was immunoSEQ multiplex PCR. In the table there are tens of thousands of clones, around 89% of which are singletons. Source material: conventional CD4+ T cells sorted from blood. The receptors derive from a person between 18 and 30 years old with CD3G deficiency. CDR3s include the opening cysteine and the closing phenylalanine or tryptophan. D genes are given only for firm matches. Expanded clones are given a class, and other clones once, few, many or no size at all.

15	TRBV28	.	.	TRBJ2-7	TGTGCCAGCAGCCCCATAGCAGCATTTCCCTACGAGCAGTACTTC	CASSPIAAFPYEQYF
14	TRBV28	medium-sized	.	TRBJ2-7	TGTGCCAGCAGCTCAGACAGGACCGCATACGAGCAGTACTTC	CASSSDRTAYEQYF
15	TRBV7-6	once	TRBD2	TRBJ2-1	TGTGCCAGCAGCCCGAGGGCGGGGGGCTTGAATGAGCAGTTCTTC	CASSPRAGGLNEQFF
15	TRBV5-6	.	.	TRBJ1-1	TGTGCCAGCAGCTTGGTTAGACCGACTAACACTGAAGCTTTCTTT	CASSLVRPTNTEAFF
14	TRBV30	.	.	TRBJ1-1	TGTGCCTGGGGAAACAACAGGGCTCGGGCTGAAGCTTTCTTT	CAWGNNRARAEAFF
15	TRBV11-2	.	.	TRBJ2-7	TGTGCCAGCAGCCAGGCCCTAGAAGAAGCTTACGAGCAGTACTTC	CASSQALEEAYEQYF
15	TRBV28	.	TRBD1	TRBJ1-5	TGTGCCAGCAGTTTGTCGAGGGGGCTTTTTCAGCCCCAGCATTTT	CASSLSRGLFQPQHF
16	TRBV19	.	.	TRBJ1-2	TGTGCCAGTAGTCTTCGGGGCGGAAGAGCTAACTATGGCTACACCTTC	CASSLRGGRANYGYTF
14	TRBV27	.	.	TRBJ2-1	TGTGCCAGCAGTGCTTTAGCGGTCTCCGCAGAGCAGTTCTTC	CASSALAVSAEQFF
15	TRBV28	.	TRBD1	TRBJ1-1	TGTGCCAGCAGTAGTCAGACAGGGGTGAACACTGAAGCTTTCTTT	CASSSQTGVNTEAFF
15	TRBV28	.	TRBD1	TRBJ1-5	TGTGCCAGCAGTTCGACACAGGGGCTGAGGCGGCCCCAGCATTTT	CASSSTQGLRRPQHF
14	TRBV6-6	.	TRBD1	TRBJ2-7	TGTGCCAGCAGTTACTCGGGACAGGGGAACGAGCAGTACTTC	CASSYSGQGNEQYF
17	TRBV28	.	.	TRBJ2-1	TGTGCCAGCAGTTCGCCTTGGCAACCCCCACGTCTTAATGAGCAGTTCTTC	CASSSPWQPPRLNEQFF
12	TRBV18	.	.	TRBJ2-7	TGTGCCAGCTCACCCGAAGTTGGGGAGCAGTACTTC	CASSPEVGEQYF
12	TRBV10-3	.	.	TRBJ2-7	TGTGCCATCAGTGAGGACTCCTACGAGCAGTACTTC	CAISEDSYEQYF
14	TRBV18	once	.	TRBJ1-2	TGTGCCAGCTCACCCTCGGGCGGGGGTGTTGGCTACACCTTC	CASSPSGGGVGYTF
16	TRBV28	.	.	TRBJ2-4	TGTGCCAGCAGTGCGACAAGAATACTAGCCAAAAACATTCAGTACTTC	CASSATRILAKNIQYF
14	TRBV5-1	.	.	TRBJ2-2	TGCGCCAGCAGCCGGGAGACTACCACCGGGGAGCTGTTTTTT	CASSRETTTGELFF
12	TRBV6-6	.	.	TRBJ1-1	TGTGCCAGCAGCGGGCGGAACACTGAAGCTTTCTTT	CASSGRNTEAFF
14	TRBV28	.	.	TRBJ2-7	TGTGCCAGTTCTCCGGCAGGGGCGCAGGACGAGCAGTACTTC	CASSPAGAQDEQYF
12	TRBV19	.	TRBD1	TRBJ2-2	TGTGCCAGTAGTACAGGGGGCGGGGAGCTGTTTTTT	CASSTGGGELFF
14	TRBV18	.	TRBD1	TRBJ1-1	TGTGCCAGCTCCCCCGGACAGGCGAACACTGAAGCTTTCTTT	CASSPGQANTEAFF
18	TRBV18	.	.	TRBJ2-6	TGTGCCAGCTCACCTCTTGACAGGAGCCGCTCTGGGGCCAACGTCCTGACTTTC	CASSPLDRSRSGANVLTF
18	TRBV7-2	.	TRBD2	TRBJ2-6	TGTGCCAGCAGCCGGACTAGCGGGGCCACCTCTGGGGCCAACGTCCTGACTTTC	CASSRTSGATSGANVLTF
16	TRBV19	.	TRBD1	TRBJ2-3	TGTGCCAGTAGTAGACAGGGGGTGGGAGGCACAGATACGCAGTATTTT	CASSRQGVGGTDTQYF
13	TRBV10-3	.	.	TRBJ2-7	TGTGCCATCAGTGGCGTGGGACGGACAGTACAGTACTTC	CAISGVGRTVQYF
16	TRBV7-8	.	TRBD1	TRBJ2-5	TGTGCCAGCAGCCCGAGGGACAGGAATGGGGGAGAGACCCAGTACTTC	CASSPRDRNGGETQYF
15	TRBV11-3	.	.	TRBJ2-7	TGTGCCAGCAGCTCGGTGCACCCGAGGGCCTACGAGCAGTACTTC	CASSSVHPRAYEQYF
14	TRBV5-1	.	.	TRBJ2-1	TGCGCCAGCAGCTTGGTAGGGGGCTACAATGAGCAGTTCTTC	CASSLVGGYNEQFF
16	TRBV1	.	.	TRBJ2-1	TGCACCAGCAGAAAAGTGGGCGGGAGCTCCTACAATGAGCAGTTCTTC	CTSRKVGGSSYNEQFF
11	TRBV19	.	.	TRBJ2-3	TGTGCCAGTAGTAAGGGGGTTACGCAGTATTTT	CASSKGVTQYF
13	TRBV5-1	.	TRBD1	TRBJ1-1	TGCGCCAGCAGGGACAGGTTGAACACTGAAGCTTTCTTT	CASRDRLNTEAFF
12	TRBV10-3	.	.	TRBJ2-7	TGTGCCATCAGTGAGGGCGGAGGCGAGCAGTACTTC	CAISEGGGEQYF
13	TRBV10-3	.	.	TRBJ2-1	TGTGCCATCAGCCGGGATGAATACTCTGAGCAGTTCTTC	CAISRDEYSEQFF
18	TRBV5-1	few	.	TRBJ2-3	TGCGCCAGCAGCTTGGCTTCGGTTGCGGCTTCTCGCACAGATACGCAGTATTTT	CASSLASVAASRTDTQYF
15	TRBV7-9	.	TRBD2	TRBJ2-3	TGTGCCAGCAGCTTTGGCGGGAGGGCCTTGGATACGCAGTATTTT	CASSFGGRALDTQYF
15	TRBV6-6	medium-sized	.	TRBJ2-2	TGTGCCAGCAGCCCGGGACACAGTAACACCGGGGAGCTGTTTTTT	CASSPGHSNTGELFF
19	TRBV7-9	.	.	TRBJ2-3	TGTGCCAGCAGCTTATACCGGACTTCGAATACCAGAGTGGGTGATACGCAGTATTTT	CASSLYRTSNTRVGDTQYF
13	TRBV5-1	.	.	TRBJ1-2	TGCGCCAGCAGCCCTGACGGAAACTATGGCTACACCTTC	CASSPDGNYGYTF
15	TRBV28	few	.	TRBJ1-5	TGTGCCAGCAGACCTAGGGGGGTGGGCAATCAGCCCCAGCATTTT	CASRPRGVGNQPQHF
17	TRBV14	.	.	TRBJ2-1	TGTGCCAGCAGCCTATACCCCGGGACACGACGCTACAATGAGCAGTTCTTC	CASSLYPGTRRYNEQFF
13	TRBV6-1	.	.	TRBJ1-2	TGTGCCAGCAGTCCCCAACAGGGTGTAGGCTACACCTTC	CASSPQQGVGYTF
17	TRBV4-1	few	.	TRBJ2-1	TGCGCCAGCAGCTGGGCGGGACGGGCGGGGTCCTACAATGAGCAGTTCTTC	CASSWAGRAGSYNEQFF
13	TRBV10-3	.	TRBD2	TRBJ2-1	TGTGCCGCCCGTAGCGGGAGAAGCGATGAGCAGTTCTTC	CAARSGRSDEQFF
14	TRBV5-1	.	.	TRBJ2-6	TGCGCCAGCAGCACAGCCCCCGGGGCCAACGTCCTGACTTTC	CASSTAPGANVLTF
16	TRBV19	few	TRBD1	TRBJ2-2	TGTGCCAGTAGTACCGGTACAGGGGGCCGTAACGGGGAGCTGTTTTTT	CASSTGTGGRNGELFF
14	TRBV6-5	.	.	TRBJ1-2	TGTGCCAGCAGTGAAAGTACAGGGCACTATGGCTACACCTTC	CASSESTGHYGYTF
13	TRBV7-2	.	TRBD2	TRBJ2-7	TGTGCCAGCAGCTTAAGTAGGGAGGGCGAGCAGTACTTC	CASSLSREGEQYF
14	TRBV28	.	.	TRBJ1-1	TGTGCCAGCAGCTCAGGTGGCATGAACACTGAAGCTTTCTTT	CASSSGGMNTEAFF
19	TRBV28	.	TRBD1	TRBJ1-2	TGTGCCAGCAGTTTATTCCAAGGACAGGGTAATCCAGCTAACTATGGCTACACCTTC	CASSLFQGQGNPANYGYTF
14	TRBV19	once	.	TRBJ2-3	TGTGCCAGTAGTATACGCGGATACACAGATACGCAGTATTTT	CASSIRGYTDTQYF